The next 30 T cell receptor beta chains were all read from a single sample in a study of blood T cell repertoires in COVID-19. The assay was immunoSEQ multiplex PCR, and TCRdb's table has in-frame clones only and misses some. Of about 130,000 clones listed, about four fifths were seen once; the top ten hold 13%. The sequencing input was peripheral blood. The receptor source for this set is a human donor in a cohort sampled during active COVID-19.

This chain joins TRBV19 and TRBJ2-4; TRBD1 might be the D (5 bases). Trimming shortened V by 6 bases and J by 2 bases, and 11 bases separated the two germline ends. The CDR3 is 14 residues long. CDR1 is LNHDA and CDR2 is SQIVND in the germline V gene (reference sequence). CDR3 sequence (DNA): TGTGCCAGTAGCCTAGGGGTGTCCAAAAACATTCAGTACTTC. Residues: CASSLGVSKNIQYF.

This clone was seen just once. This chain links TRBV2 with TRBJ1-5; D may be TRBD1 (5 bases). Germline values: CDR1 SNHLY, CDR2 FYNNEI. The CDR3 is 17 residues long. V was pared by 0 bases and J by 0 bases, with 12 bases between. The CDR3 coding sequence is TGTGCCAGCAGTGAAGCAGAGGGACTACATAGCAATCAGCCCCAGCATTTT. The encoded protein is CASSEAEGLHSNQPQHF.

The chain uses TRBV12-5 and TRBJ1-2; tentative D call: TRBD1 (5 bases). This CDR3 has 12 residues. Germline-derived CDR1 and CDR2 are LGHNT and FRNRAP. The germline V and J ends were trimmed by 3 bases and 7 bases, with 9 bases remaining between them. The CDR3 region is CASGFGGGGYTF. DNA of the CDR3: TGTGCTAGTGGTTTCGGCGGGGGTGGCTACACCTTC. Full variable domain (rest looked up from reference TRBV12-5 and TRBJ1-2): DARVTQTPRHKVTEMGQEVTMRCQPILGHNTVFWYRQTMMQGLELLAYFRNRAPLDDSGMPKDRFSAEMPDATLATLKIQPSEPRDSAVYFCASGFGGGGYTFGSGTRLTVV.

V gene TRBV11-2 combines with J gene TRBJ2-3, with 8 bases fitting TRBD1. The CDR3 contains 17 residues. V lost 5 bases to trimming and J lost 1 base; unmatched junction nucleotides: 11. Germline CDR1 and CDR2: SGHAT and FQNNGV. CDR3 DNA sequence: TGTGCCAGCAGCCTCACCCCGGACAGGGCGGGCACAGATACGCAGTATTTT. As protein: CASSLTPDRAGTDTQYF.

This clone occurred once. The CDR3 loop reads CSVEGVGGSSYEQYF. DNA for the CDR3: TGCAGCGTTGAGGGGGTCGGGGGGAGCTCCTACGAGCAGTACTTC. The chain joins TRBV29-1 to TRBJ2-7; 7 nucleotides match TRBD2. Per the germline V gene, CDR1 is SQVTM and CDR2 is ANQGSEA. The CDR3 totals 15 residues. V shed 3 bases and J 0 bases; nucleotides not matched to a gene: 8.

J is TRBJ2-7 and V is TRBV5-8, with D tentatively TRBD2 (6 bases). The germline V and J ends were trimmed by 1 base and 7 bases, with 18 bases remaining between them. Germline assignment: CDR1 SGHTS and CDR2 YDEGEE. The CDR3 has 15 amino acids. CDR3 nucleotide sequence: TGTGCCAGCAGCTTGTCTGGAGGACCGGCGGGGGAGCAGTACTTC. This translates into CASSLSGGPAGEQYF.

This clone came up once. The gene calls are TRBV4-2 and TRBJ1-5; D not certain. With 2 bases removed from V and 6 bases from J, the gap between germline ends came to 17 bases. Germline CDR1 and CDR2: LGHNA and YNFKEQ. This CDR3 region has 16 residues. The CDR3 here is CASSQLGLGEAQPQHF. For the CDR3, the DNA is TGTGCCAGCAGCCAACTAGGGCTCGGGGAGGCTCAGCCCCAGCATTTT.

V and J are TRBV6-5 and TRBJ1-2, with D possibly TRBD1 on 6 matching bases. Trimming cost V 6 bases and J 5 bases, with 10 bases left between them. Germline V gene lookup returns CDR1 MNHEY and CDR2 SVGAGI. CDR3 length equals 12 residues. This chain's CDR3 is CASSDGQYGYTF. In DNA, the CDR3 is TGTGCCAGCAGCGACGGACAGTATGGCTACACCTTC.

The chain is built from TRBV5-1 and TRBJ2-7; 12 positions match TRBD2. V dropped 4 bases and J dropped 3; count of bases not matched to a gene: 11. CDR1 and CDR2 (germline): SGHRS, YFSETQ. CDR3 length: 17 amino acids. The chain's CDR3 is CASSQGLAGHTSYEQYF. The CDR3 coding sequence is TGCGCCAGCAGCCAAGGACTAGCGGGGCATACAAGCTACGAGCAGTACTTC. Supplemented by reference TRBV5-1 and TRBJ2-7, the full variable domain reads KAGVTQTPRYLIKTRGQQVTLSCSPISGHRSVSWYQQTPGQGLQFLFEYFSETQRNKGNFPGRFSGRQFSNSRSEMNVSTLELGDSALYLCASSQGLAGHTSYEQYFGPGTRLTVT.

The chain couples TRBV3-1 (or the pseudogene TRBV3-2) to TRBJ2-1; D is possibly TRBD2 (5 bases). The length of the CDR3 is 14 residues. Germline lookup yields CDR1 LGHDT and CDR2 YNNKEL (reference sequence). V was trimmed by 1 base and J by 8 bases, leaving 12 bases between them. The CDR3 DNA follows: TGTGCCAGCAGCCAAGCGGTGGCGGGCCATGAGCAGTTCTTC. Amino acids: CASSQAVAGHEQFF.

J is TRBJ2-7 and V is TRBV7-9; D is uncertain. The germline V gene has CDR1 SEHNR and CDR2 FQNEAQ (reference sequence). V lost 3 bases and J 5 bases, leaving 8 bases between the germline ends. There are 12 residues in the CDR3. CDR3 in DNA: TGTGCCAGCAGCTTCCTCAGTAACGAGCAGTACTTC. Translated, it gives CASSFLSNEQYF.

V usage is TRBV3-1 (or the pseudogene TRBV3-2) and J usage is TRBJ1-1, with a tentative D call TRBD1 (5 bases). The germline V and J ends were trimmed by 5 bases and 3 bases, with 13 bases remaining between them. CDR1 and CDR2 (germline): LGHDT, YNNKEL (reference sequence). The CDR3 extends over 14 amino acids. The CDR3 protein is CASSKGAGYTEAFF. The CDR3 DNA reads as TGTGCCAGCAGCAAAGGGGCGGGGTACACTGAAGCTTTCTTT.

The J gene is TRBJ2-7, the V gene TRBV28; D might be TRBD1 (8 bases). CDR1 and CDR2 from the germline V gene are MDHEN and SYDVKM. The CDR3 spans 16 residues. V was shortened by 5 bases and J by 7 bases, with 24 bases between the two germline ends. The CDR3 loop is CASSTGGAGDFWEQYF. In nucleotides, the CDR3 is TGTGCCAGCAGTACAGGGGGGGCAGGAGACTTCTGGGAGCAGTACTTC.

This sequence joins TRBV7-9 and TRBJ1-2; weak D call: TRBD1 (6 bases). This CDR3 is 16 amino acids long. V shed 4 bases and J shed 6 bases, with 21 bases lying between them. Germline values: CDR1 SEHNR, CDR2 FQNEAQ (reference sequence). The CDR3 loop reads CASSSRQLGGHDGYTF. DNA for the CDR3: TGTGCCAGCAGCTCGCGACAACTAGGGGGTCATGATGGCTACACCTTC. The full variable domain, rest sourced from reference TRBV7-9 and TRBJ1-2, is DTGVSQNPRHKITKRGQNVTFRCDPISEHNRLYWYRQTLGQGPEFLTYFQNEAQLEKSRLLSDRFSAERPKGSFSTLEIQRTEQGDSAMYLCASSSRQLGGHDGYTFGSGTRLTVV.

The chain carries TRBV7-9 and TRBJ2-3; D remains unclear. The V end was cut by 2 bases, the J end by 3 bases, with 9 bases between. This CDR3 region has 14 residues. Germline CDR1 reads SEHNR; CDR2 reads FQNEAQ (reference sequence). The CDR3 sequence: CASSLTAGTDTQYF. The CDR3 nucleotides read TGTGCCAGCAGCTTAACCGCCGGGACAGATACGCAGTATTTT.

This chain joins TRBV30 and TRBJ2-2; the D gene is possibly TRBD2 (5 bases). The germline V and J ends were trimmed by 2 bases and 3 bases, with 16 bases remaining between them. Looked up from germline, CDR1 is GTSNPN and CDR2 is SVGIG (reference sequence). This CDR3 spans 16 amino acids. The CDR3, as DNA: TGTGCCTGGAGTAGGCTAGCCGGCGGCTACACCGGGGAGCTGTTTTTT. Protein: CAWSRLAGGYTGELFF. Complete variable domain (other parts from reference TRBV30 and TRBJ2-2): SQTIHQWPATLVQPVGSPLSLECTVEGTSNPNLYWYRQAAGRGLQLLFYSVGIGQISSEVPQNLSASRPQDRQFILSSKKLLLSDSGFYLCAWSRLAGGYTGELFFGEGSRLTVL.

In DNA, the CDR3 is TGCGCCAGCAGCGGGGAGACAGGGGGCTCCTCACCCCTCCACTTT. Protein: CASSGETGGSSPLHF. V and J are TRBV5-1 and TRBJ1-6; TRBD1 matches 10 bases. The length of the CDR3 is 15 residues. Germline assignment: CDR1 SGHRS and CDR2 YFSETQ. The V segment lost 4 bases and the J segment 10 bases; nucleotides outside the gene matches: 8.

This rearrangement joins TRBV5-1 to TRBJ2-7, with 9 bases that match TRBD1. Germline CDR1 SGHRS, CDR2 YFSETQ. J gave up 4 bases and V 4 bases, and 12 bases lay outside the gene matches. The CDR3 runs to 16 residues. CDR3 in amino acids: CASSISTGQGGYEQYF. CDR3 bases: TGCGCCAGCAGCATTTCGACGGGACAGGGTGGATACGAGCAGTACTTC.

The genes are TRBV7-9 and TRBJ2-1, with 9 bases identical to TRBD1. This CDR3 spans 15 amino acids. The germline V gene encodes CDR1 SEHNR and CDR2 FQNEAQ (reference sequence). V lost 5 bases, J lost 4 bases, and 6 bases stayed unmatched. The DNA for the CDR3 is TGTGCCAGCAGCCCGCGAGGACAGGGGTACAATGAGCAGTTCTTC. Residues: CASSPRGQGYNEQFF.

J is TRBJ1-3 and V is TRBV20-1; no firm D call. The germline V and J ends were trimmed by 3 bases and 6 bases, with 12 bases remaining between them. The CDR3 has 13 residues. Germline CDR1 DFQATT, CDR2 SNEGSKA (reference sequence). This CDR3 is CSASRGLLNTIYF. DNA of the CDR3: TGCAGTGCTAGTCGAGGGCTGCTAAACACCATATATTTT.

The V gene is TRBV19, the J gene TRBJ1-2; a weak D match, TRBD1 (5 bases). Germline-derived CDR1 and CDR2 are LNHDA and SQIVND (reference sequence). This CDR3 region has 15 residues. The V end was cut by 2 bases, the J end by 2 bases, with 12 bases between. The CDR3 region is CASSITGGSNYGYTF. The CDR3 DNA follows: TGTGCCAGTAGTATAACCGGGGGGTCGAACTATGGCTACACCTTC.

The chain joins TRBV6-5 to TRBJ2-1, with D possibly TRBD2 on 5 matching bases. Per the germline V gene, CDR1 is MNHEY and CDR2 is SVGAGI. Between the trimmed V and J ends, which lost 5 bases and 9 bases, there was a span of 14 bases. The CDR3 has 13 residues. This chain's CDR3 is CASSRGPRGEQFF. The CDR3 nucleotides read TGTGCCAGCAGTCGTGGACCCCGGGGTGAGCAGTTCTTC.

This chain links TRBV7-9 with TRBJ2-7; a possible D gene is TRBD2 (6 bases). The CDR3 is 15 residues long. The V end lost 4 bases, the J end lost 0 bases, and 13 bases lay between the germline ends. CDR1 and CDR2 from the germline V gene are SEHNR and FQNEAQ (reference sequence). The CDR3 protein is CASSYTRDSSYEQYF. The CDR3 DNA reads TGTGCCAGCAGCTATACGAGGGACTCCTCCTACGAGCAGTACTTC.

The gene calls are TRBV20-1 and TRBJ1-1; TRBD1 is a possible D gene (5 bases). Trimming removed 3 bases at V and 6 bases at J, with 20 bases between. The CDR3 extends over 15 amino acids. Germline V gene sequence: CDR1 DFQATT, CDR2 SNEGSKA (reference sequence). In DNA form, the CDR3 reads TGCAGTGCTAGTGGCCAGGGCGGGGGGAGCGCTGAAGCTTTCTTT. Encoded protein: CSASGQGGGSAEAFF.

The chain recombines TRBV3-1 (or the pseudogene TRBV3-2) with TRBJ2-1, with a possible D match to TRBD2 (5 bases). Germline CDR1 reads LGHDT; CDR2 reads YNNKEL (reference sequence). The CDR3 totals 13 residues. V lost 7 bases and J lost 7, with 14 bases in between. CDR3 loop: CASTMRALNEQFF. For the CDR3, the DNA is TGTGCCAGCACAATGAGGGCCCTTAATGAGCAGTTCTTC.

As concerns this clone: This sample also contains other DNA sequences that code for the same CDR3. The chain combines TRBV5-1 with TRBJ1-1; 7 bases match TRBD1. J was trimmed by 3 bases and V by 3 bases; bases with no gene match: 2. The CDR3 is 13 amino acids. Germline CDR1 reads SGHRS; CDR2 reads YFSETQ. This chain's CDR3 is CASSSQGDTEAFF. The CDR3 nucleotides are TGCGCCAGCAGCTCTCAGGGGGACACTGAAGCTTTCTTT.

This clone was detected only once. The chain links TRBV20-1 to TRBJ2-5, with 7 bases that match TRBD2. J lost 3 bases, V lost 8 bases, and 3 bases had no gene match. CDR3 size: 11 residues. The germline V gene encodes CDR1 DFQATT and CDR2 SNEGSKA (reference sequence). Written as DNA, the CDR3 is TGCAGTACCGCGGGGGAAGAGACCCAGTACTTC. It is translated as CSTAGEETQYF.

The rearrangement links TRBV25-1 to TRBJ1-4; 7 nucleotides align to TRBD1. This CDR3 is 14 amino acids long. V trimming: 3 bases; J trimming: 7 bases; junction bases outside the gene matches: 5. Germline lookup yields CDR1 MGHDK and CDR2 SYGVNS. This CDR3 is CASSDWTGTEKLFF. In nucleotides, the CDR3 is TGTGCCAGCAGTGATTGGACAGGAACTGAAAAACTGTTTTTT.

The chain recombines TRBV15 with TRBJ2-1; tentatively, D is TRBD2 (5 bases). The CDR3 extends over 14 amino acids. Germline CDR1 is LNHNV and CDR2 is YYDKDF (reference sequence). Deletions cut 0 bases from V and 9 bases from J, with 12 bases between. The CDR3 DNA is TGTGCCACCAGCAGAGATGTGAAAGGAGGTGAGCAGTTCTTC. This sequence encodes CATSRDVKGGEQFF.

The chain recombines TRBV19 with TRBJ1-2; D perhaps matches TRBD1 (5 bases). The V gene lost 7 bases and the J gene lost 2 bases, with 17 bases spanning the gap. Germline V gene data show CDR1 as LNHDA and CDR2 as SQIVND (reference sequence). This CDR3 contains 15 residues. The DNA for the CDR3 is TGTGCCAGTAAGACCGGAAAGGCAGGGAACTATGGCTACACCTTC. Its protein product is CASKTGKAGNYGYTF.